This T cell receptor beta chain was sequenced for a study of blood T cell repertoires in COVID-19. On the study more broadly: The origin of the acute and convalescent COVID-19 samples was the United States, Italy and Spain. The cDNA or gDNA used as material had been derived from T cells, B-cell-depleted T cells, or PBMCs.

The ends were cut back, 2 bases at V and 9 bases at J, with 8 bases in the middle. CDR3 length: 12 residues. Germline CDR1 is MNHNS and CDR2 is SASEGT. Per the original methods: For nucleated cells, counts were estimated from reference gene primer amplification. Assay used: immunoSEQ multiplex PCR; TCRdb lists only in-frame clones, some missing. V and J calls and clone size are copied from that table; D and trimming were computed from the DNA. The table has tens of thousands of clones, approximately 80% seen once. This rearrangement joins TRBV6-1 to TRBJ2-1; D remains unclear. Material for sequencing was peripheral blood. This receptor was obtained from a human donor in a cohort sampled during active COVID-19. In DNA form, the CDR3 reads TGTGCCAGCAGTGAAAGCGTCTTTGAGCAGTTCTTC. Its protein is CASSESVFEQFF.